This T cell receptor beta chain was identified during a study of blood T cell repertoires in COVID-19. Study details: PBMCs, B-cell-depleted T cells, or T cells were the source of the cDNA or gDNA that made up the material.

The CDR3 is made up of 15 amino acids. The germline CDR1 and CDR2 sequences are SGDLS and YYNGEE. V lost 0 bases to trimming and J lost 5 bases, with 14 bases between them. Method: immunoSEQ multiplex PCR; TCRdb's copy keeps in-frame clones and lacks some. The sample has about 190,000 clones, approximately 79% seen once; the top ten hold roughly 14%. The rearrangement joins TRBV9 to TRBJ1-1; D is unclear. The source is a man in his forties or fifties who had recovered from COVID-19. Material: peripheral blood. The CDR3 is CASSVAGSTGTEAFF. CDR3 bases: TGTGCCAGCAGCGTAGCCGGGTCAACTGGGACTGAAGCTTTCTTT.